This TCR beta chain appears in the sequencing data of a study of T cell responses to AZD1222 COVID-19 vaccine. Assay: immunoSEQ multiplex PCR; the TCRdb copy retains only in-frame clones and omits some. The repertoire holds approximately 160,000 clones, with 80% to 95% as singletons. The CDR3 sequence is 15 residues long. The junction had 10 bases not matched to a gene; V was cut back by 7 bases and J by 4 bases. The V gene's germline CDR1 is LNHDA and CDR2 SQIVND (reference sequence). Regarding this clone: Its antigen is not identified.

Overall study results and limits: Baseline seropositivity characterized only 5 or 6 AZD1222 recipients. Donors were mostly white British, more females; clonal diversity possibly underestimated.

The TCR was taken from an adult in good health. The starting material was peripheral blood, obtained on day 0 of AZD1222 vaccination. V usage is TRBV19 and J usage is TRBJ1-3; 7 bases map to TRBD1. The DNA for the CDR3 is TGTGCCAGTACCGAAACAGGGGAACACGGAAACACCATATATTTT. Translated, it gives CASTETGEHGNTIYF.